The TCR beta chain under discussion was sequenced for a study of T-cell memory formation after mild COVID-19. Germline V gene lookup returns CDR1 MNHNS and CDR2 SASEGT. The V end was cut by 2 bases, the J end by 7 bases, with 18 bases between. This CDR3 is 16 amino acids long. Study conclusions and caveats: Within pre-infection memory, some responding clones were found, suggesting cross-reactive memory joined.

For this clonotype: Antigen unknown.

TCRdb reprocessed the 5' RACE reads via MiXCR and lists one record per CDR3 protein. The top ten hold around 13% of the sample, which has 410,000 or so distinct CDR3 sequences, under 25% seen once. This chain joins TRBV6-1 and TRBJ1-3; D is possibly TRBD1 (6 bases). The sequenced sample was PBMCs or a T cell subset sorted from them (not recorded which). The TCR comes from an adult woman who had mild COVID-19 (a few samples of this study predate the infection). Cell type and time point are not known. In nucleotides, the CDR3 is TGTGCCAGCAGTGAACCTAGAGGACAGCAACGGAACACCATATATTTT. It encodes CASSEPRGQQRNTIYF.